The T cell receptor (beta chain) described here comes from a study of human T cells and chemical hapten exposure. Looking at the study overall: Patches that contained 0.01% DPC were applied to the upper back and read at 6 days.

Study-level findings and limits: Significantly greater numbers of large CDR3 similarity clusters came from expanded TCRs than from controls.

Notes on this clonotype: Its antigen remains unknown. One junction end disagrees with the germline gene, perhaps due to a read error.

Documented time point: patch test 1, 2 weeks after DPC sensitization. Treatment in this sample: therapeutic diphenylcyclopropenone sensitization with weekly scalp DPC. The CDR3 is 15 amino acids. CDR1 and CDR2 (germline): LGHNA, YNFKEQ. Original data processing: Counting gave a median of 95,638 TCRs per sample, with values ranging from about 23,224 to 690,600. TCRdb re-derived calls from the RACE reads in MiXCR, one entry per CDR3 protein. The V and J calls were not made by the authors but by TCRdb's processing. Of about 83,000 distinct CDR3 sequences detected, about 7.5% appear once; the ten largest clones hold roughly 1.5%.

The clonotype comes from a woman under 40 with alopecia areata. Some clones in this sample may be carry-over from other donors' samples. The sample in question was whole blood, obtained in connection with sensitization to the hapten diphenylcyclopropenone (DPC). This chain connects TRBV4-2 to TRBJ1-5, with D tentatively TRBD1 (6 bases). The CDR3 spells CTSSGGGQTNQPQHF. Written as DNA, the CDR3 is TGTACCAGCAGCGGGGGAGGACAGACCAATCAGCCCCAGCATTTT.